Below are 11 T cell receptor beta chains sequenced from a single sample in a study of T cell clonality in common variable immunodeficiency. General study results and limits: Fewer deletions and N-nucleotide insertions were reportedly seen in common variable immunodeficiency TCR beta sequences.

These receptors are not linked to any known antigen. Repertoires were generated with immunoSEQ multiplex PCR, while TCRdb's copy carries only in-frame clones and drops some. The sample contains several thousand clones, none of them singletons. What was sequenced was peripheral blood mononuclear cells. These receptors were taken from a human donor with common variable immunodeficiency.

This clone showed up just a few times. The read is 3 residues too short to cover the CDR3 end, so that end is filled in from the germline J gene. This chain connects TRBV7-2 to TRBJ1-4, with D tentatively TRBD1 (5 bases). CDR1 SGHTA and CDR2 FQGNSA come from the germline V gene. The germline V and J ends were trimmed by 6 bases and 8 bases, with 13 bases remaining between them. The CDR3 has 13 amino acids. The CDR3 DNA, read in part, is TGTGCCAGCAGACTGCAGGGTGAGGAAAAA. Translating it yields CASRLQGEEK. The whole CDR3 protein reads CASRLQGEEKLFF. Variable domain in full (rest from reference TRBV7-2 and TRBJ1-4): GAGVSQSPSNKVTEKGKDVELRCDPISGHTALYWYRQSLGQGLEFLIYFQGNSAPDKSGLPSDRFSAERTGGSVSTLTIQRTQQEDSAVYLCASRLQGEEKLFFGSGTQLSVL.

This clone was observed a few times. The read ends 3 residues shy of where the CDR3 ends; the end is completed using the germline J gene. This chain joins TRBV2 and TRBJ1-2; D possibly corresponds to TRBD1 (6 bases). Germline V CDR1 and CDR2: SNHLY, FYNNEI. V dropped 7 bases and J dropped 2 bases, with 14 bases sitting between them. This CDR3 is built from 14 residues. The CDR3 here is CASNTGLANYGYTF. Incomplete CDR3 DNA: TGTGCCAGCAATACAGGGTTAGCCAACTATGGC.

In its sample, this clone was seen many times. CDR3 DNA, as far as it was read: TGTGCCATCAGTGAGGCCGGTTCCTACGAG. Translation: CAISEAGSYE. The whole CDR3 protein reads CAISEAGSYEQYF. The chain combines TRBV10-3 with TRBJ2-7; no clear D gene. The observed sequence ends 3 residues before the CDR3 terminus, with the missing tail filled in from the germline J gene. The germline gives CDR1 ENHRY, CDR2 SYGVKD. This CDR3 contains 13 residues. The V gene lost 2 bases and the J gene lost 1 base, with 6 bases spanning the gap.

This clone qualifies as medium-sized. The CDR3: CATSRPPGDTQYF. The covered CDR3 bases are TGTGCCACCAGCAGGCCTCCCGGAGATACG. The chain recombines TRBV15 with TRBJ2-3; D is unclear. The CDR3 end falls 3 residues outside the read, so it is completed with the germline J gene. Germline lookup yields CDR1 LNHNV and CDR2 YYDKDF (reference sequence). V was trimmed by 3 bases and J by 5 bases, leaving 9 bases between them. This CDR3 region has 13 residues.

Worth noting for this clone: The read comes to an end 3 residues before the CDR3 does, leaving the germline J gene to fill in the end. This sequence joins TRBV6-1 and TRBJ2-3; no clear D. This CDR3 is 9 amino acids long. CDR1 and CDR2 (germline): MNHNS, SASEGT. The CDR3 DNA, read in part, is TGTGCCAGCAGTGACGCG. Protein sequence: CASSDA. From start to end, the CDR3 is CASSDAQYF.

This clone was seen more than once but under ten times. The read finishes 3 residues shy of the CDR3 end, and the germline J gene is used to complete it. The V and J genes are TRBV5-6 and TRBJ1-2; the D is unclear. Germline CDR1 is SGHDT and CDR2 is YYEEEE. The CDR3 length is 14 residues. Trimming took off 3 bases at V and 6 bases at J, with 15 bases between the two ends. CDR3 protein: CASSWRARFHGYTF. The CDR3 DNA, read in part, is TGTGCCAGCAGCTGGAGGGCCCGATTCCATGGC.

This clone turned up a few times. The read ends 3 residues early relative to the CDR3; the germline J gene fills the gap. J is TRBJ2-3 and V is TRBV7-3, with a weak D call TRBD2 (6 bases). This CDR3 region has 14 residues. Looked up from germline, CDR1 is SGHTA and CDR2 is FQGTGA. V gave up 3 bases and J gave up 0 bases, with 7 bases separating them. The CDR3 DNA, read in part, is TGTGCCAGCAGCTTCAGCGGGAGCACAGATACG. The encoded protein is CASSFSGSTDT. The whole CDR3 sequence is CASSFSGSTDTQYF.

Concerning this clone: The read is 3 residues too short to cover the CDR3 end, so that end is filled in from the germline J gene. The genes are TRBV19 and TRBJ2-2; a weak D match, TRBD2 (6 bases). Trimming pared 3 bases from V and 2 bases from J, leaving 10 bases between. Germline lookup yields CDR1 LNHDA and CDR2 SQIVND (reference sequence). CDR3 size: 15 residues. The DNA read from the CDR3 is TGTGCCAGTAGTATCGGGGAGGAAAACACCGGGGAG. Translation gives CASSIGEENTGE. The whole CDR3 sequence is CASSIGEENTGELFF.

This clone has a handful of counts. The sequence runs out 3 residues before the end of the CDR3; the remainder is reconstructed from the germline J gene. The V call is TRBV5-1, the J call TRBJ2-7; perhaps TRBD1 as D (5 bases). CDR3 length: 15 amino acids. V gave up 0 bases and J gave up 3 bases, with 13 bases separating them. CDR1 is SGHRS and CDR2 is YFSETQ in the germline V gene. The part of the CDR3 DNA that was read is TGCGCCAGCAGCTTGGCGCCGACAGAGGACTACGAG. Translation: CASSLAPTEDYE. In full, the CDR3 reads CASSLAPTEDYEQYF.

As concerns this clone: The CDR3 end is not reached by the read, which stops 3 residues before it; the germline J gene fills it in. The rearrangement uses TRBV11-2 and TRBJ2-7; D is unresolved. V lost 3 bases, J lost 3 bases, and 3 bases lay in between. The CDR3 extends over 11 amino acids. Germline values: CDR1 SGHAT, CDR2 FQNNGV. CDR3: CASSFNYEQYF. The sequenced part of the CDR3 DNA is TGTGCCAGCAGCTTTAACTACGAG.

This clone was recorded a few times. The read ends 3 residues before the CDR3 terminus; that terminus is restored from the germline J gene. V usage is TRBV5-1 and J usage is TRBJ2-7; D perhaps matches TRBD1 (6 bases). This CDR3 contains 14 residues. V shed 2 bases and J shed 3 bases, with 12 bases lying between them. The germline V gene encodes CDR1 SGHRS and CDR2 YFSETQ. The CDR3 reads CASSFWDMNYEQYF. The sequenced part of the CDR3 DNA is TGCGCCAGCAGCTTCTGGGACATGAACTACGAG.